One and the same sample provided the 2 T cell receptor beta chains below, sequenced in a study of response to subunit inactivated influenza vaccine. Using its own MiXCR run on the RT-PCR reads, TCRdb lists one record per CDR3 protein. Among about 570,000 distinct CDR3 sequences listed, roughly 12% were seen once. These same data were also listed under a study on T cells expressing NK-cell markers. As that report states: TCR beta cDNA was made by 5'RACE template switching with UMIs.

Sequences were derived from PBMCs from blood, sampled on the day of vaccination. Receptors were obtained from a man aged 45-60 years who received an inactivated influenza vaccine.

This clonotype has a count of ten or more. The rearrangement uses TRBV5-1 and TRBJ2-5; a possible D gene is TRBD1 (6 bases). The CDR3 is 14 amino acids. The germline V and J ends were trimmed by 2 bases and 1 base, with 9 bases remaining between them. In germline, CDR1 is SGHRS, CDR2 YFSETQ. CDR3 residues: CASSLQGPQETQYF. CDR3 nucleotide sequence: TGCGCCAGCAGCTTACAGGGACCCCAAGAGACCCAGTACTTC. Using reference TRBV5-1 and TRBJ2-5 for the parts outside the CDR3, the full variable domain is KAGVTQTPRYLIKTRGQQVTLSCSPISGHRSVSWYQQTPGQGLQFLFEYFSETQRNKGNFPGRFSGRQFSNSRSEMNVSTLELGDSALYLCASSLQGPQETQYFGPGTRLLVL.

The V call is TRBV18, the J call TRBJ2-1; TRBD2 matches at 8 bases. The CDR3 length is 15 residues. Trimming took 0 bases from V and 11 from J; bases not matched to a gene: 9. From germline, CDR1 is KGHSH and CDR2 LQKENI. This CDR3 reads CASSPPSGKGRKQFF. CDR3 sequence (DNA): TGTGCCAGCTCACCACCTAGCGGGAAGGGTCGGAAGCAGTTCTTC.